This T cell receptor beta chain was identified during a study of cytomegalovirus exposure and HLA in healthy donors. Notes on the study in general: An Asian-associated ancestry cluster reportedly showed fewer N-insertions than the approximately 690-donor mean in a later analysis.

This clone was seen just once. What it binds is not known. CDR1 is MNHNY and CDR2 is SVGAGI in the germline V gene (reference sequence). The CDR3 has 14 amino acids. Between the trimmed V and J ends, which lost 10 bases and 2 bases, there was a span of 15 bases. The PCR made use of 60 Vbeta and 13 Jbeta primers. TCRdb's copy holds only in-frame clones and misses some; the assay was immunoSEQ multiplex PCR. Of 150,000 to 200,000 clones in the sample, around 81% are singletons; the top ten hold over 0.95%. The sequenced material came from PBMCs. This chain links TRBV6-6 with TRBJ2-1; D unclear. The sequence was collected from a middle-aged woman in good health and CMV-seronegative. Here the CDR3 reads CAITDQATYNEQFF. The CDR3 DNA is TGTGCCATCACAGACCAAGCAACCTACAATGAGCAGTTCTTC.